These 9 T cell receptor beta chains came from one sample sequenced in a study of neurological immune-mediated disorders. A single record per CDR3 protein comes from TCRdb applying MiXCR to the 5' RACE reads. This sample has some 15,000 distinct CDR3 sequences, with over 9.5% found just once. What was sequenced was PBMCs. The source of these receptors is a middle-aged woman in good health.

This clonotype occurred many times. The chain employs TRBV2 and TRBJ2-7, with TRBD1 matching over 10 bases. From germline, CDR1 is SNHLY and CDR2 FYNNEI. Unmatched junction bases numbered 12, after V lost 7 bases and J lost 6 bases. The CDR3 spans 15 residues. The CDR3 reads CASTADGTGVLEQYF. The CDR3, as DNA: TGTGCCAGCACTGCCGACGGGACAGGGGTGCTCGAGCAGTACTTC.

This clonotype was detected ten times or more. The chain links TRBV20-1 to TRBJ2-1; D call uncertain. Germline-derived CDR1 and CDR2 are DFQATT and SNEGSKA (reference sequence). The CDR3 contains 14 residues. The V gene lost 3 bases and the J gene lost 7 bases, with 16 bases spanning the gap. CDR3 loop: CSARGQWGQNEQFF. CDR3 bases: TGCAGTGCTAGGGGTCAGTGGGGTCAAAATGAGCAGTTCTTC.

This clonotype is large (0.1 to 1%) within its sample. This rearrangement joins TRBV5-1 to TRBJ1-1; D possibly corresponds to TRBD1 (5 bases). The V end was cut by 2 bases, the J end by 1 base, with 9 bases between. There are 14 residues in the CDR3. The germline V gene encodes CDR1 SGHRS and CDR2 YFSETQ. DNA of the CDR3: TGCGCCAGCAGCTTTAGAACAGGGAACACTGAAGCTTTCTTT. This translates into CASSFRTGNTEAFF. The whole variable domain, remainder taken from reference TRBV5-1 and TRBJ1-1, is KAGVTQTPRYLIKTRGQQVTLSCSPISGHRSVSWYQQTPGQGLQFLFEYFSETQRNKGNFPGRFSGRQFSNSRSEMNVSTLELGDSALYLCASSFRTGNTEAFFGQGTRLTVV.

Many counts were recorded for this clonotype. The genes are TRBV5-1 and TRBJ2-1, with D perhaps matching TRBD1 (6 bases). This CDR3 is 11 amino acids long. In germline, CDR1 is SGHRS, CDR2 YFSETQ. V was trimmed by 3 bases and J by 8 bases, leaving 6 bases between them. CDR3: CASSSGDEQFF. The CDR3 DNA reads as TGCGCCAGCAGCTCAGGGGATGAGCAGTTCTTC.

This clonotype rates as medium-sized. Here the CDR3 reads CASSKGAEVYNEQFF. In DNA, the CDR3 is TGTGCCAGCAGCAAAGGTGCGGAAGTCTACAATGAGCAGTTCTTC. This sequence joins TRBV4-2 and TRBJ2-1; D ambiguous. Germline V gene data show CDR1 as LGHNA and CDR2 as YNFKEQ. The CDR3 extends over 15 amino acids. V was cut by 5 bases and J by 3 bases, with 14 bases left in between.

This clonotype is medium-sized within its sample. The chain uses TRBV5-1 and TRBJ2-5; tentative D call: TRBD1 (6 bases). The CDR3 runs 12 residues. Germline assignment: CDR1 SGHRS and CDR2 YFSETQ. V was shortened by 3 bases and J by 4 bases, with 7 bases between the two germline ends. CDR3 sequence: CASSSTGETQYF. The CDR3 DNA follows: TGCGCCAGCAGCTCGACAGGAGAGACCCAGTACTTC.

This clonotype was observed many times. J is TRBJ2-3 and V is TRBV14, with TRBD2 as a possible D gene (5 bases). The CDR3 is 16 amino acids. Trimming pared 3 bases from V and 0 bases from J, leaving 13 bases between. CDR1 and CDR2 from the germline V gene are SGHDN and FVKESK. CDR3 DNA sequence: TGTGCCAGCAGCCAGAGGAGGTCCCCTAGCACAGATACGCAGTATTTT. The encoded protein is CASSQRRSPSTDTQYF.

V usage is TRBV28 and J usage is TRBJ2-5; a possible D gene is TRBD2 (6 bases). The CDR3 is 15 residues long. Trimming removed 7 bases at V and 4 bases at J, with 19 bases between. Germline CDR1 is MDHEN and CDR2 is SYDVKM. CDR3 region: CASTNGGRRGETQYF. The CDR3 DNA reads as TGTGCCAGCACCAATGGGGGACGGAGGGGAGAGACCCAGTACTTC.

The chain couples TRBV6-1 to TRBJ2-5; D ambiguous. Trimming removed 0 bases at V and 5 bases at J, with 7 bases between. CDR1 is MNHNS, CDR2 SASEGT, per germline. The CDR3 is made up of 13 amino acids. The CDR3 region is CASSEASTETQYF. The CDR3, as DNA: TGTGCCAGCAGTGAAGCTAGTACGGAGACCCAGTACTTC.